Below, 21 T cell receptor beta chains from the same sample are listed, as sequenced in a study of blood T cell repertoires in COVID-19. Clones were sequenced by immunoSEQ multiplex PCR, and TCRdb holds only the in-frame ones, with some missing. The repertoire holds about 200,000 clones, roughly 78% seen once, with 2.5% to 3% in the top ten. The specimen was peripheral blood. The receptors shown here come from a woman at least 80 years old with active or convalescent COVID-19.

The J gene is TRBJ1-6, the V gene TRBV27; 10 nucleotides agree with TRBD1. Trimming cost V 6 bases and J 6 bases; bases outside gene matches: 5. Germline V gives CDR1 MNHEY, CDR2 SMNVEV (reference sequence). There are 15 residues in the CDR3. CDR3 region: CASRRTGGGNSPLHF. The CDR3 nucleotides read TGTGCCAGCAGGCGGACAGGGGGGGGTAATTCACCCCTCCACTTT.

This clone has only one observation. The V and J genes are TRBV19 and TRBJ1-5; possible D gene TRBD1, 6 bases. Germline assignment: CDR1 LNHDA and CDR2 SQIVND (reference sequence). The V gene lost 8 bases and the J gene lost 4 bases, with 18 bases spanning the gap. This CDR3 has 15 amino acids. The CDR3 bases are TGTGCCAGTGGTTTCCGGACAGACAGGAATCAGCCCCAGCATTTT. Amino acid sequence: CASGFRTDRNQPQHF.

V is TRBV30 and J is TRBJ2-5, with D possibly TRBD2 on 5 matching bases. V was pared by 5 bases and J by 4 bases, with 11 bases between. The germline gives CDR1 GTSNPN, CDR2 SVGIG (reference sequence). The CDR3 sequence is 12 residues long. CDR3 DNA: TGTGCCTGGGGGAGTAGTCGAGAGACCCAGTACTTC. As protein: CAWGSSRETQYF.

The CDR3 is CASSTGTGVNEQFF. DNA of the CDR3: TGTGCCAGCAGCACTGGGACAGGGGTCAATGAGCAGTTCTTC. J is TRBJ2-1 and V is TRBV27, with 10 bases matching TRBD1. This CDR3 has 14 residues. With 6 bases clipped from V and 6 bases from J, the junction kept 5 bases outside the gene matches. Per the germline V gene, CDR1 is MNHEY and CDR2 is SMNVEV (reference sequence).

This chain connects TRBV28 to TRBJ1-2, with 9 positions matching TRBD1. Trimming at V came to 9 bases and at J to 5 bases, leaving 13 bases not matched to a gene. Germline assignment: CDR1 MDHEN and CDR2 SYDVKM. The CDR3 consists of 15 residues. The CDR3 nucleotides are TGTGCCAGTTCCCAGAAAGGACAGGGGTATTATGGCTACACCTTC. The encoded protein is CASSQKGQGYYGYTF.

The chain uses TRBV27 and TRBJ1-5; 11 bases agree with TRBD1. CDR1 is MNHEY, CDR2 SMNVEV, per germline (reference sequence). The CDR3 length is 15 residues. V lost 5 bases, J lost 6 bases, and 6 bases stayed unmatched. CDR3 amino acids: CASSQGTGGTQPQHF. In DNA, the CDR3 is TGTGCCAGCAGTCAAGGGACAGGGGGTACTCAGCCCCAGCATTTT.

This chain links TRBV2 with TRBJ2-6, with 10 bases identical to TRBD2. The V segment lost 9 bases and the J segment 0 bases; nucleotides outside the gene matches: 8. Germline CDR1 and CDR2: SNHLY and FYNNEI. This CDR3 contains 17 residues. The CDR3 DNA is TGTGCCAGTCGGGCTAGCGGGGGAAACTCTGGGGCCAACGTCCTGACTTTC. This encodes CASRASGGNSGANVLTF.

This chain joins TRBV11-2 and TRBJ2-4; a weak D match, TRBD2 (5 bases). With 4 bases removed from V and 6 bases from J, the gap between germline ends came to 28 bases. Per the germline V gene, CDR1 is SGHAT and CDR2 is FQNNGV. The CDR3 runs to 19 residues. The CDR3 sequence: CASSSHRVGRVIVGNIQYF. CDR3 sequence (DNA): TGTGCCAGCAGCTCGCATAGAGTAGGGCGGGTAATTGTCGGAAACATTCAGTACTTC.

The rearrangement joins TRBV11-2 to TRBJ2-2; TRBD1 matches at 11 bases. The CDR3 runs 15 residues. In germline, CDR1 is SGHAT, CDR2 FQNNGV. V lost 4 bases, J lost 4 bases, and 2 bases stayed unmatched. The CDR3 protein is CASSSDRGRTGELFF. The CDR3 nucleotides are TGTGCCAGCAGCTCGGACAGGGGGCGCACCGGGGAGCTGTTTTTT. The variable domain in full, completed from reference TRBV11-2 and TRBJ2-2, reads EAGVAQSPRYKIIEKRQSVAFWCNPISGHATLYWYQQILGQGPKLLIQFQNNGVVDDSQLPKDRFSAERLKGVDSTLKIQPAKLEDSAVYLCASSSDRGRTGELFFGEGSRLTVL.

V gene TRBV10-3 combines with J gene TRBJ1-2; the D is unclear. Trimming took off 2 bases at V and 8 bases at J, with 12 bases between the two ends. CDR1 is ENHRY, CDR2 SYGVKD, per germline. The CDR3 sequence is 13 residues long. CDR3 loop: CAISEGGLRGYTF. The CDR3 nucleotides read TGTGCCATCAGTGAGGGAGGTTTGCGAGGCTACACCTTC.

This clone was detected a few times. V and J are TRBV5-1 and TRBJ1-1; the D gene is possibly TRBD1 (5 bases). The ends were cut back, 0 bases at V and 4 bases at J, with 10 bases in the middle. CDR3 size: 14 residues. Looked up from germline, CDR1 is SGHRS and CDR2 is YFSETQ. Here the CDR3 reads CASSLEGRGTEAFF. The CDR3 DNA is TGCGCCAGCAGCTTGGAGGGGAGGGGCACTGAAGCTTTCTTT.

CDR3 in amino acids: CASSLGQPNEKLFF. CDR3 bases: TGTGCCAGCAGCTTGGGACAGCCGAATGAAAAACTGTTTTTT. The chain has TRBV7-9 and TRBJ1-4; 7 bases fit TRBD1. The germline gives CDR1 SEHNR, CDR2 FQNEAQ (reference sequence). The CDR3 consists of 14 residues. Trimming removed 3 bases from V and 5 bases from J; junction bases left unmatched: 3.

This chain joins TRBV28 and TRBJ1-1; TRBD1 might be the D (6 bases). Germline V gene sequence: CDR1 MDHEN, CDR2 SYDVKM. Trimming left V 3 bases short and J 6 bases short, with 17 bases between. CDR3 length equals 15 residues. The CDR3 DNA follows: TGTGCCAGCAGTTTCCGGACAGTGAGGGTGGCTGAAGCTTTCTTT. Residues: CASSFRTVRVAEAFF.

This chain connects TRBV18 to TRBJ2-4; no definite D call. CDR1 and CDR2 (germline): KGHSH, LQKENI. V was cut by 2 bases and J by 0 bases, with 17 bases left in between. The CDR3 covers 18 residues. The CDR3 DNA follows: TGTGCCAGCTCACCAGGCCTAGGTGGATCCCTAGCCAAAAACATTCAGTACTTC. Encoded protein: CASSPGLGGSLAKNIQYF.

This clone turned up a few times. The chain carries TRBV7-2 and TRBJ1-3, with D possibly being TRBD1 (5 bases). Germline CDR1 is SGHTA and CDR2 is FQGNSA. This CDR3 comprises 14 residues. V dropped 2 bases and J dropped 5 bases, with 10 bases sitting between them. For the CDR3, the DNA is TGTGCCAGCAGCTTATCAGGGCCCCGAAACACCATATATTTT. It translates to CASSLSGPRNTIYF.

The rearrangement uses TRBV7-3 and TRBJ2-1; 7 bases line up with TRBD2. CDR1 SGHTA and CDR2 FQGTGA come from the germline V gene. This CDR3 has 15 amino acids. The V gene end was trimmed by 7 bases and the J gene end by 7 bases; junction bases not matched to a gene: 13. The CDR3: CASTPSGNSGNEQFF. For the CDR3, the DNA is TGTGCCAGCACCCCGAGCGGGAACTCGGGGAATGAGCAGTTCTTC.

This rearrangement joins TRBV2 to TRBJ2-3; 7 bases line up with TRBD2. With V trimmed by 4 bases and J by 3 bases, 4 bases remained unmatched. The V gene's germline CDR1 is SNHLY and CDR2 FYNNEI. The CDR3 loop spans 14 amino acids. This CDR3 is CASSAQRGTDTQYF. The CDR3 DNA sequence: TGTGCCAGCAGTGCCCAGCGGGGAACAGATACGCAGTATTTT.

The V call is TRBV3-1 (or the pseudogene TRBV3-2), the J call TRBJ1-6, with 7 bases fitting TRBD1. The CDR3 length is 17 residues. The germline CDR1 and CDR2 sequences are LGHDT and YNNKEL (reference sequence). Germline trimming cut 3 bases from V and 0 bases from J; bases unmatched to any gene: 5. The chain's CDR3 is CASSQGTVGSYNSPLHF. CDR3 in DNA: TGTGCCAGCAGCCAGGGGACAGTCGGCTCCTATAATTCACCCCTCCACTTT.

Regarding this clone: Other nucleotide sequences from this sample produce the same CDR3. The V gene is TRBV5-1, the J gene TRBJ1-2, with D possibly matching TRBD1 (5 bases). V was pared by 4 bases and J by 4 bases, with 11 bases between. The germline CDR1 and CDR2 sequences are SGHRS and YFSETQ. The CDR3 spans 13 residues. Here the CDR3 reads CASSLAGGYGYTF. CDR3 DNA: TGCGCCAGCAGCCTGGCCGGGGGCTATGGCTACACCTTC.

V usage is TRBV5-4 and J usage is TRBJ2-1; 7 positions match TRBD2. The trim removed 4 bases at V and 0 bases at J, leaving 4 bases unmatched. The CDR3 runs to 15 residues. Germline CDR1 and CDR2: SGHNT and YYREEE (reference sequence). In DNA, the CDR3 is TGTGCCAGCAGCCACGGGGGGAGCTCCTACAATGAGCAGTTCTTC. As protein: CASSHGGSSYNEQFF.

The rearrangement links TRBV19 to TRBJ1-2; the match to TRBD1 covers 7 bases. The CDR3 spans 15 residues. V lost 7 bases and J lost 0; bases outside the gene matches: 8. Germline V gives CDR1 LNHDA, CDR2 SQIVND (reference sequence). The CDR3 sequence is CASIGRDSPNYGYTF. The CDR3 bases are TGTGCCAGTATCGGAAGGGACAGTCCTAACTATGGCTACACCTTC.